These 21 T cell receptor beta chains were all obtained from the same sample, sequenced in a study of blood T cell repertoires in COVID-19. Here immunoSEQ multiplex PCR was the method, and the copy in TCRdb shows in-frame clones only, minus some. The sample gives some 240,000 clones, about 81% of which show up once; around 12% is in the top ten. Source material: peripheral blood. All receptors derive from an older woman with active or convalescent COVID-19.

CDR3 loop: CASSRSGGPLTDTQYF. The CDR3 nucleotides are TGCGCCAGCAGCCGTAGCGGGGGCCCTCTCACAGATACGCAGTATTTT. J is TRBJ2-3 and V is TRBV5-1; 9 nucleotides match TRBD2. V trimming: 4 bases; J trimming: 2 bases; junction bases outside the gene matches: 8. The germline CDR1 and CDR2 sequences are SGHRS and YFSETQ. The CDR3 runs 16 residues.

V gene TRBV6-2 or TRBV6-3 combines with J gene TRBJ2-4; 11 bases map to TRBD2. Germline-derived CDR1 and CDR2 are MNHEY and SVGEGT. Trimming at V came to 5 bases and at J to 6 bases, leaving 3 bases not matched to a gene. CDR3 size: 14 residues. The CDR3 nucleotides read TGTGCCAGCAGTCGTAGCGGGGGGGGAAACATTCAGTACTTC. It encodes CASSRSGGGNIQYF.

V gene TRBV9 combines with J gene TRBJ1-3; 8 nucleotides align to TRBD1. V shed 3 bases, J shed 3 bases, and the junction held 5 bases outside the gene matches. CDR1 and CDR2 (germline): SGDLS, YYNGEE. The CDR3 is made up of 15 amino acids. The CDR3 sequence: CASSAQGAVGNTIYF. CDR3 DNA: TGTGCCAGCAGCGCCCAGGGGGCGGTTGGAAACACCATATATTTT. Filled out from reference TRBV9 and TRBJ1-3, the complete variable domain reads DSGVTQTPKHLITATGQRVTLRCSPRSGDLSVYWYQQSLDQGLQFLIQYYNGEERAKGNILERFSAQQFPDLHSELNLSSLELGDSALYFCASSAQGAVGNTIYFGEGSWLTVV.

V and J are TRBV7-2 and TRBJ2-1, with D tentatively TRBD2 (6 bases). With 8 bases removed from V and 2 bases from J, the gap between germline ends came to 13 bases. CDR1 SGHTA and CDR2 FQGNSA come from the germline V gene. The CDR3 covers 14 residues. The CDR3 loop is CASGRDWAYNEQFF. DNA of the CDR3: TGTGCCAGCGGGCGGGACTGGGCCTACAATGAGCAGTTCTTC.

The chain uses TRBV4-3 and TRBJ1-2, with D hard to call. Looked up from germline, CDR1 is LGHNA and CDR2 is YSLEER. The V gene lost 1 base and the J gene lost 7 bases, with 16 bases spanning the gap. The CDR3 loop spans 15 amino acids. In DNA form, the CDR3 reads TGCGCCAGCAGCCAAGGGTTAGTAGGCCCGGGTGGCTACACCTTC. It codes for CASSQGLVGPGGYTF.

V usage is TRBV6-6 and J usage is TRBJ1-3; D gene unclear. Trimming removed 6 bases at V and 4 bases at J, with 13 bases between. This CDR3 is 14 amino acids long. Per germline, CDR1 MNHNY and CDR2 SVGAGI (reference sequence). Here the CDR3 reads CASRARSTGNTIYF. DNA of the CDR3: TGTGCCAGCAGGGCTCGTAGCACCGGAAACACCATATATTTT.

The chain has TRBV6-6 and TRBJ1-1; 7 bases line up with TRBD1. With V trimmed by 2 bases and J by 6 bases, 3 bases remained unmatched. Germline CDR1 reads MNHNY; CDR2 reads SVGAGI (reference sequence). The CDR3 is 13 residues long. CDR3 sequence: CASSYQGTAEAFF. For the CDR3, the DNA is TGTGCCAGCAGTTACCAAGGGACAGCTGAAGCTTTCTTT.

As DNA, the CDR3 is TGTGCCAGCTCACCCCGCCAAGAGACCCAGTACTTC. Translated: CASSPRQETQYF. The V and J genes are TRBV18 and TRBJ2-5; D call uncertain. V was shortened by 3 bases and J by 1 base, with 3 bases between the two germline ends. The CDR3 spans 12 residues. Germline assignment: CDR1 KGHSH and CDR2 LQKENI.

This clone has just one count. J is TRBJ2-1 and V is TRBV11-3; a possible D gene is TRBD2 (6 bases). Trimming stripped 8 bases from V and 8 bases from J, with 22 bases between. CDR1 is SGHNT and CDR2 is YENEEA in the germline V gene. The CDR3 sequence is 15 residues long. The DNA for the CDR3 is TGTGCCAGCTCCAGTGGAGGGGCCCATTCGGATGAGCAGTTCTTC. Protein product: CASSSGGAHSDEQFF.

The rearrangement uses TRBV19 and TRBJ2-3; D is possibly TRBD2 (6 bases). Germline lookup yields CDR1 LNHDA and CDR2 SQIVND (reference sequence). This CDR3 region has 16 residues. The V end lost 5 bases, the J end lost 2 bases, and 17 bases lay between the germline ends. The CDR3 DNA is TGTGCCAGTAGTCCCCAGACTAGGGGCCCCACAGATACGCAGTATTTT. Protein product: CASSPQTRGPTDTQYF.

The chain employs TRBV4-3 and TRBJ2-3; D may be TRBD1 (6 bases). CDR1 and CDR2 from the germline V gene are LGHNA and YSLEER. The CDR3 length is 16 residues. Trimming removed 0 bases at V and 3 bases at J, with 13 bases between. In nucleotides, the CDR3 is TGCGCCAGCAGCCAAGACACAGGGTTTCGTACAGATACGCAGTATTTT. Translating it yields CASSQDTGFRTDTQYF.

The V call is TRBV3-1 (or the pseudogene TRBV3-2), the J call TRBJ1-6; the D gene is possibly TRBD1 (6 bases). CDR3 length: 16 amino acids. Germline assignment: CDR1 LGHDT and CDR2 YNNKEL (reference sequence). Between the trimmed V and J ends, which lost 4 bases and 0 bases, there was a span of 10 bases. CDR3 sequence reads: CASSPGVNSYNSPLHF. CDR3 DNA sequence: TGTGCCAGCAGCCCAGGGGTGAACTCCTATAATTCACCCCTCCACTTT.

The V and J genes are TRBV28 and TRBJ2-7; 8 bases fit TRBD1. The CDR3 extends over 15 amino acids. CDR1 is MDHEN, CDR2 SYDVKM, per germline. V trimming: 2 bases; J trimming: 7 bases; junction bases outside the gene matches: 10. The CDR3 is CASSLQTTGTGEQYF. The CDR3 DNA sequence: TGTGCCAGCAGTTTACAAACAACCGGGACAGGAGAGCAGTACTTC.

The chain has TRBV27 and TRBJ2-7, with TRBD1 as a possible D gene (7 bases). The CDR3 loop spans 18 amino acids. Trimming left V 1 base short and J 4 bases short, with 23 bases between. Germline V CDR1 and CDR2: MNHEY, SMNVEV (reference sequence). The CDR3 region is CASSLFGVLQGGRYEQYF. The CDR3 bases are TGTGCCAGCAGTTTATTCGGTGTCCTCCAGGGGGGCAGGTACGAGCAGTACTTC.

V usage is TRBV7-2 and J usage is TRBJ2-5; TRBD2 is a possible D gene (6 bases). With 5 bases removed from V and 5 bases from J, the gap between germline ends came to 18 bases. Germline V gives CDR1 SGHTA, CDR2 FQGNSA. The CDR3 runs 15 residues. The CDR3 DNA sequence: TGTGCCAGCAGCCGGGATAGCCCACGGGGGGAGACCCAGTACTTC. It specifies CASSRDSPRGETQYF.

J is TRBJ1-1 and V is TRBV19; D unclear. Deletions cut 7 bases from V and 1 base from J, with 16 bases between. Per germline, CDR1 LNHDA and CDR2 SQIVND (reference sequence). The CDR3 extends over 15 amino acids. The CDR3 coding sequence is TGTGCCAGTATACCTAGGGTCGGAGGGAACACTGAAGCTTTCTTT. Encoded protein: CASIPRVGGNTEAFF.

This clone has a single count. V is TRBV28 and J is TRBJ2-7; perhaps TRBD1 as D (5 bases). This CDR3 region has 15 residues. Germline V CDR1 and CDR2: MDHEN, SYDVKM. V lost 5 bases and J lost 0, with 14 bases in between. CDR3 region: CASSRQYPSSYEQYF. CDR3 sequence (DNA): TGTGCCAGCAGTCGACAGTACCCGAGCTCCTACGAGCAGTACTTC.

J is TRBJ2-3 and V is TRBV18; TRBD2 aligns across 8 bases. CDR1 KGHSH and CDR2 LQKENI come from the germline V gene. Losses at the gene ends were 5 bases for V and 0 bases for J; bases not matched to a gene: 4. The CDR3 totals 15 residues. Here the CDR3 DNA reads TGTGCCAGCTCATCGTCTAGCGGGAGCACAGATACGCAGTATTTT. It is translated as CASSSSSGSTDTQYF.

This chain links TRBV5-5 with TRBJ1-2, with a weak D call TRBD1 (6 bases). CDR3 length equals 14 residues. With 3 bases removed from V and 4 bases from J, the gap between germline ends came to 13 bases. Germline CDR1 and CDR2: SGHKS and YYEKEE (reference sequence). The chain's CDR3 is CASSSTGTSYGYTF. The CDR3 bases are TGTGCCAGCAGCTCTACCGGGACAAGCTATGGCTACACCTTC.

The CDR3: CASSLGTGVDGYTF. The CDR3 DNA reads TGTGCCAGCAGCTTAGGGACAGGGGTTGATGGCTACACCTTC. The chain employs TRBV7-6 and TRBJ1-2, with 9 bases fitting TRBD1. The CDR3 runs to 14 residues. V lost 1 base, J lost 6 bases, and 3 bases stayed unmatched. The V gene's germline CDR1 is SGHVS and CDR2 FNYEAQ.

As DNA, the CDR3 is TGCGCCAGCAGCCAAGTTGTAGGGGTGAACACTGAAGCTTTCTTT. Translation: CASSQVVGVNTEAFF. The V call is TRBV4-1, the J call TRBJ1-1; maybe TRBD1 (5 bases). Germline V lookup: CDR1 MGHRA, CDR2 YSYEKL. This CDR3 has 15 amino acids. V lost 1 base and J lost 0, with 9 bases in between.